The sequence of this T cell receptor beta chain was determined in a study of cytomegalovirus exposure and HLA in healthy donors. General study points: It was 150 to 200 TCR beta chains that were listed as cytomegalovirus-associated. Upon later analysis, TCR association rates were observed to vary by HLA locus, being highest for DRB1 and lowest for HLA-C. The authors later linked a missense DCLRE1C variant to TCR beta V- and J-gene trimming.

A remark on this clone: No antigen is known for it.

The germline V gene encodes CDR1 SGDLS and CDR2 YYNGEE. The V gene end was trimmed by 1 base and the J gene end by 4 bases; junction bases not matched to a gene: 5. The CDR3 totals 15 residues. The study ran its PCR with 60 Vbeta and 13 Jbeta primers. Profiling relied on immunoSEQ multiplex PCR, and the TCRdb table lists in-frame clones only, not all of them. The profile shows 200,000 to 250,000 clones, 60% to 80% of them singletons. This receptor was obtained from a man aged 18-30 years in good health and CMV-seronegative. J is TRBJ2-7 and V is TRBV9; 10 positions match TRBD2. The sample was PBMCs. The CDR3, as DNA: TGTGCCAGCAGCGTACAGCGGGAGGGCCGGTACGAGCAGTACTTC. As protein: CASSVQREGRYEQYF.